This TCR beta chain was sequenced during a study of blood T cell repertoires in COVID-19. Study-wide background: PBMCs, B-cell-depleted T cells, or T cells were the source of the cDNA or gDNA that made up the material.

TCRdb's table, derived via immunoSEQ multiplex PCR, lists solely in-frame clones and lacks some. The data show 130,000 to 150,000 clones, about four fifths seen once. Sequences were obtained from peripheral blood. This clonotype originated in a man in his sixties or seventies who had recovered from COVID-19.

The CDR3: CAWSRPGSEKLFF. Written as DNA, the CDR3 is TGTGCCTGGAGTCGTCCCGGGTCCGAAAAACTGTTTTTT. The chain couples TRBV30 to TRBJ1-4; D unclear. The CDR3 covers 13 residues. Germline V gene lookup returns CDR1 GTSNPN and CDR2 SVGIG (reference sequence). V lost 2 bases to trimming and J lost 8 bases, with 12 bases between them.